These 17 T cell receptor beta chains came from one sample sequenced in a study of PD-1 blockade in mismatch repair-deficient tumors. The assay was immunoSEQ multiplex PCR, and TCRdb's table has in-frame clones only and misses some. Altogether approximately 40,000 clones are present, about 85% being singletons, with the ten largest covering about 23%. The sequencing used peripheral blood, collected 4 weeks after starting pembrolizumab. The receptor source for this set is an adult with mismatch repair-deficient cancer.

V and J are TRBV2 and TRBJ1-2, with D possibly being TRBD1 (5 bases). Trimming removed 6 bases from V and 7 bases from J, with 12 bases in between. Germline loops: CDR1 SNHLY, CDR2 FYNNEI. The CDR3 is 12 residues long. As DNA, the CDR3 is TGTGCCAGCAGCGGCCCAGGGTCTGGCTACACCTTC. As protein: CASSGPGSGYTF.

The CDR3 nucleotides read TGTGCCAGTAGTTGGGGCGCCGGGGAGACCCAGTACTTC. Amino acids: CASSWGAGETQYF. The J gene is TRBJ2-5, the V gene TRBV19; TRBD1 is a possible D gene (5 bases). V dropped 5 bases and J dropped 5 bases, with 12 bases sitting between them. The CDR3 runs 13 residues. Germline CDR1 is LNHDA and CDR2 is SQIVND (reference sequence).

The J gene is TRBJ2-2, the V gene TRBV11-3; 8 positions agree with TRBD2. The germline CDR1 and CDR2 sequences are SGHNT and YENEEA. V dropped 5 bases and J dropped 4; count of bases not matched to a gene: 15. The CDR3 runs to 18 residues. The CDR3: CASSLAGLEAVLTGELFF. The DNA for the CDR3 is TGTGCCAGCAGCCTCGCGGGACTAGAGGCGGTGCTCACCGGGGAGCTGTTTTTT.

The V gene is TRBV29-1, the J gene TRBJ2-1; 9 nucleotides align to TRBD1. This CDR3 has 13 residues. Germline CDR1 and CDR2: SQVTM and ANQGSEA. V was pared by 6 bases and J by 9 bases, with 9 bases of the junction left unmatched. Written as DNA, the CDR3 is TGCAGCGTCACCGGGACAGGGCTCTCTGAGCAGTTCTTC. Translated: CSVTGTGLSEQFF.

The CDR3 protein is CASSFRDNYYGYTF. The CDR3 bases are TGTGCCAGCAGTTTTAGGGACAACTACTATGGCTACACCTTC. The chain has TRBV28 and TRBJ1-2, with a tentative D call TRBD1 (6 bases). The germline V and J ends were trimmed by 3 bases and 3 bases, with 11 bases remaining between them. There are 14 residues in the CDR3. From germline, CDR1 is MDHEN and CDR2 SYDVKM.

The J gene is TRBJ2-7, the V gene TRBV27; D possibly matches TRBD1 or TRBD2 (6 bases each). V was trimmed by 5 bases and J by 8 bases, leaving 19 bases between them. The CDR3 is made up of 14 amino acids. Germline V CDR1 and CDR2: MNHEY, SMNVEV (reference sequence). CDR3 in DNA: TGTGCCAGCAGTCCGGGGGACCTGGGGGGCCAGCAGTACTTC. Its protein product is CASSPGDLGGQQYF.

The chain is built from TRBV5-1 and TRBJ2-7; TRBD1 matches at 10 bases. Per germline, CDR1 SGHRS and CDR2 YFSETQ. Trimming at V came to 5 bases and at J to 0 bases, leaving 8 bases not matched to a gene. CDR3 size: 16 residues. This chain's CDR3 is CASRSRQGANSYEQYF. DNA for the CDR3: TGCGCCAGCAGAAGTAGACAGGGGGCTAACTCCTACGAGCAGTACTTC.

This sequence joins TRBV30 and TRBJ2-7; possible D gene TRBD1, 6 bases. This CDR3 is built from 13 residues. The germline CDR1 and CDR2 sequences are GTSNPN and SVGIG (reference sequence). The ends were cut back, 0 bases at V and 2 bases at J, with 8 bases in the middle. CDR3 in DNA: TGTGCCTGGAGTGTACAGGGACCCTACGAGCAGTACTTC. Its translation: CAWSVQGPYEQYF. The whole variable domain, remainder taken from reference TRBV30 and TRBJ2-7, is SQTIHQWPATLVQPVGSPLSLECTVEGTSNPNLYWYRQAAGRGLQLLFYSVGIGQISSEVPQNLSASRPQDRQFILSSKKLLLSDSGFYLCAWSVQGPYEQYFGPGTRLTVT.

V is TRBV28 and J is TRBJ2-2; 8 bases line up with TRBD2. CDR1 and CDR2 (germline): MDHEN, SYDVKM. V shed 6 bases, J shed 5 bases, and the junction held 5 bases outside the gene matches. The length of the CDR3 is 14 residues. The CDR3 coding sequence is TGTGCCAGCAGCCTCGGGAGGGGGACCGGGGAGCTGTTTTTT. Residues: CASSLGRGTGELFF.

The CDR3 coding sequence is TGTGCCAGCAGCTCGGGACTAGCGGGGATATACACCGGGGAGCTGTTTTTT. Translation gives CASSSGLAGIYTGELFF. V usage is TRBV13 and J usage is TRBJ2-2; 13 nucleotides agree with TRBD2. This CDR3 is built from 17 residues. The ends lost 4 bases at V and 3 bases at J; junction bases unmatched: 5. Germline CDR1 and CDR2: PRHDT and FYEKMQ (reference sequence). The full variable domain, its missing parts supplied by reference TRBV13 and TRBJ2-2, is AAGVIQSPRHLIKEKRETATLKCYPIPRHDTVYWYQQGPGQDPQFLISFYEKMQSDKGSIPDRFSAQQFSDYHSELNMSSLELGDSALYFCASSSGLAGIYTGELFFGEGSRLTVL.

This chain joins TRBV11-2 and TRBJ2-5; D is undetermined. V dropped 1 base and J dropped 2 bases, with 8 bases sitting between them. Germline values: CDR1 SGHAT, CDR2 FQNNGV. CDR3 length: 14 residues. The CDR3 loop reads CASSLGGGQETQYF. CDR3 in DNA: TGTGCCAGCAGCTTAGGTGGTGGACAAGAGACCCAGTACTTC.

The chain is built from TRBV7-9 and TRBJ2-1; 10 nucleotides agree with TRBD2. Trimming at V came to 0 bases and at J to 9 bases, leaving 8 bases not matched to a gene. CDR3 length: 16 amino acids. Germline V gene data show CDR1 as SEHNR and CDR2 as FQNEAQ (reference sequence). For the CDR3, the DNA is TGTGCCAGCAGCTTAGCGCAGCTAGCGGGAGATTTTGAGCAGTTCTTC. Its translation: CASSLAQLAGDFEQFF.

The chain recombines TRBV6-1 with TRBJ1-1; a weak D match, TRBD1 (6 bases). Germline V lookup: CDR1 MNHNS, CDR2 SASEGT. V was clipped by 6 bases and J by 11 bases, with 16 bases between them. The CDR3 consists of 12 residues. CDR3 in amino acids: CASSPNRAWAFF. The CDR3 nucleotides read TGTGCCAGCAGCCCAAACAGGGCTTGGGCTTTCTTT.

The V call is TRBV4-1, the J call TRBJ1-2; D is undetermined. Germline values: CDR1 MGHRA, CDR2 YSYEKL. The CDR3 is made up of 12 amino acids. V lost 5 bases and J lost 6, with 10 bases in between. CDR3 sequence: CASSSSLNGYTF. The CDR3 DNA reads as TGCGCCAGCAGCTCGTCCTTGAATGGCTACACCTTC.

The rearrangement uses TRBV30 and TRBJ1-2; 7 bases are a match to TRBD1. This CDR3 region has 12 residues. Germline lookup yields CDR1 GTSNPN and CDR2 SVGIG (reference sequence). With V trimmed by 2 bases and J by 4 bases, 1 base remained unmatched. CDR3 in amino acids: CAWSSGGYGYTF. The DNA of the CDR3 is TGTGCCTGGAGTTCAGGGGGCTATGGCTACACCTTC.

The CDR3 DNA is TGCGCCACCTCAACGGGACGCTCCTACAATGAGCAGTTCTTC. The encoded protein is CATSTGRSYNEQFF. This rearrangement joins TRBV5-1 to TRBJ2-1; either TRBD1 or TRBD2 may fit D (5 bases each). CDR1 SGHRS and CDR2 YFSETQ come from the germline V gene. This CDR3 is built from 14 residues. Trimming stripped 9 bases from V and 0 bases from J, with 13 bases between.

This clone was detected a few times. This chain uses TRBV5-6 with TRBJ1-4; 10 bases match TRBD1. The CDR3 sequence is 16 residues long. CDR1 and CDR2 from the germline V gene are SGHDT and YYEEEE. The V segment lost 3 bases and the J segment 7 bases; nucleotides outside the gene matches: 9. The CDR3 DNA is TGTGCCAGCAGCTCGACGACAGGGGGCGCGGGTGAAAAACTGTTTTTT. Residues: CASSSTTGGAGEKLFF.